This TCR beta chain is from a study of blood T cell repertoires in COVID-19. Study at large: Acute and convalescent COVID-19 specimens originated in the United States, Italy and Spain. PBMCs, B-cell-depleted T cells, or T cells provided the cDNA or gDNA that made up the material.

Methods used by the authors: Amplification of reference gene primers was used by the study to estimate nucleated cell counts. Profiled with immunoSEQ multiplex PCR; TCRdb holds only in-frame clones, not every one. V and J calls and clone size are those listed in that table; D and trimming were worked out from the DNA. This sample has some 81,000 clones, with 90% found just once. Trimming stripped 7 bases from V and 4 bases from J, with 16 bases between. The germline V gene encodes CDR1 SEHNR and CDR2 FQNEAQ (reference sequence). This CDR3 is built from 14 residues. The sequencing sample was made of peripheral blood. The chain joins TRBV7-9 to TRBJ1-2, with D perhaps TRBD1 (5 bases). This clonotype was obtained from a woman in her 50s in a cohort sampled during active COVID-19. CDR3 sequence: CASTHLGAGYGYTF. The CDR3 bases are TGTGCCAGCACCCACCTAGGGGCAGGCTATGGCTACACCTTC.